One TCR beta chain is described in this entry. Authors' processing steps: Researchers report that nucleated cell counts were estimated from reference gene primer amplification. Measured with immunoSEQ multiplex PCR; TCRdb has only the in-frame clones, and not every one. V, J and clone size were drawn from that table, and D and trimming were deduced from the DNA. The data show roughly 260,000 clones, with 80% to 90% seen just once and about 4.5% held by the top ten. These data come from a study of blood T cell repertoires in COVID-19. Whole-study context: The samples span acute and convalescent COVID-19 from the United States, Italy and Spain. Sample material is recorded as cDNA or gDNA derived from T cells, B-cell-depleted T cells, or PBMCs.

Looked up from germline, CDR1 is MNHEY and CDR2 is SVGAGI. CDR3 length: 15 amino acids. Trimming stripped 7 bases from V and 0 bases from J, with 10 bases between. The chain employs TRBV6-5 and TRBJ2-6; a weak D match, TRBD1 (6 bases). The TCR originated in a woman aged 70-85 years with acute or convalescent COVID-19. Sequenced: peripheral blood. The CDR3 DNA reads TGTGCCAGCAAGACAGGCCACTCTGGGGCCAACGTCCTGACTTTC. Its protein product is CASKTGHSGANVLTF.